Each of the 17 T cell receptor beta chains below was sequenced from the same sample in a study of T-cell memory formation after mild COVID-19. TCRdb ran MiXCR on the 5' RACE reads and lists one entry per CDR3 protein. The table includes approximately 500,000 distinct CDR3 sequences, roughly 25% detected once. Sequenced material: PBMCs or a T cell subset sorted from them (not recorded which). These receptors were collected from an adult woman who had mild COVID-19 (a few samples of this study predate the infection). Cell type and time point are not known.

CDR3 coding DNA: TGCAGTGCTAGAGGGACAGCTGGCACAGATACGCAGTATTTT. Protein product: CSARGTAGTDTQYF. The rearrangement links TRBV20-1 to TRBJ2-3, with D possibly TRBD1 on 6 matching bases. CDR3 size: 14 residues. V was pared by 1 base and J by 1 base, with 9 bases between. Germline loops: CDR1 DFQATT, CDR2 SNEGSKA (reference sequence).

V is TRBV7-9 and J is TRBJ1-2; D gene unclear. Trimming took 5 bases from V and 1 from J, leaving 11 bases between them. Germline-derived CDR1 and CDR2 are SEHNR and FQNEAQ (reference sequence). CDR3 length equals 14 residues. Here the CDR3 reads CASSPPEINYGYTF. CDR3 nucleotide sequence: TGTGCCAGCAGCCCACCGGAAATTAACTATGGCTACACCTTC.

The V gene is TRBV5-1, the J gene TRBJ1-2, with TRBD1 matching 7 bases. CDR1 and CDR2 (germline): SGHRS, YFSETQ. J lost 8 bases, V lost 1 base, and 8 bases had no gene match. The CDR3 runs to 14 residues. CDR3 loop: CASSLMGQHSGYTF. The DNA of the CDR3 is TGCGCCAGCAGCTTGATGGGACAGCATTCAGGCTACACCTTC.

The V call is TRBV7-9, the J call TRBJ1-5, with D possibly being TRBD1 (5 bases). CDR1 is SEHNR, CDR2 FQNEAQ, per germline (reference sequence). Trimming took off 5 bases at V and 11 bases at J, with 13 bases between the two ends. CDR3 length: 12 residues. CDR3 residues: CASSAGPRTQHF. As DNA, the CDR3 is TGTGCCAGCAGCGCGGGGCCTCGGACCCAGCATTTT.

V and J are TRBV5-1 and TRBJ2-7; D is ambiguous. This CDR3 region has 13 residues. Germline lookup yields CDR1 SGHRS and CDR2 YFSETQ. The germline V and J ends were trimmed by 0 bases and 3 bases, with 7 bases remaining between them. CDR3 nucleotides: TGCGCCAGCAGCTTGGGGCTATTCTACGAGCAGTACTTC. It codes for CASSLGLFYEQYF.

V usage is TRBV3-1 and J usage is TRBJ2-7; D perhaps matches TRBD1 (5 bases). This CDR3 spans 13 amino acids. Trimming took off 3 bases at V and 2 bases at J, with 8 bases between the two ends. Germline lookup yields CDR1 LGHDT and CDR2 YNNKEL (reference sequence). Here the CDR3 DNA reads TGTGCCAGCAGCCAGGCCAGGGCCTACGAGCAGTACTTC. Its translation: CASSQARAYEQYF.

This CDR3 reads CASSFGAGAYEQYF. The CDR3 coding sequence is TGTGCCAGCAGCTTTGGTGCAGGGGCCTACGAGCAGTACTTC. The gene calls are TRBV7-6 and TRBJ2-7, with D tentatively TRBD1 (6 bases). Trimming removed 3 bases from V and 2 bases from J, with 11 bases in between. Germline assignment: CDR1 SGHVS and CDR2 FNYEAQ. This CDR3 is 14 amino acids long.

This clonotype appeared many times. The chain employs TRBV7-2 and TRBJ2-3; D unclear. The CDR3 extends over 14 amino acids. Germline assignment: CDR1 SGHTA and CDR2 FQGNSA. V was pared by 1 base and J by 2 bases, with 7 bases between. The CDR3 loop is CASSLGPLTDTQYF. The CDR3 DNA is TGTGCCAGCAGCTTAGGGCCACTCACAGATACGCAGTATTTT.

This clonotype has only a few counts. The chain carries TRBV11-2 and TRBJ1-1; D may be TRBD1 (6 bases). V lost 3 bases and J 8 bases, leaving 10 bases between the germline ends. The CDR3 sequence is 12 residues long. Germline V gene data show CDR1 as SGHAT and CDR2 as FQNNGV. As DNA, the CDR3 is TGTGCCAGCAGCTTCAGTGACAGGGAAGCTTTCTTT. Encoded protein: CASSFSDREAFF.

This clonotype was counted between two and nine times. The rearrangement uses TRBV5-6 and TRBJ2-7; the D gene is possibly TRBD2 (6 bases). Germline CDR1 is SGHDT and CDR2 is YYEEEE. V lost 4 bases and J 3 bases, leaving 14 bases between the germline ends. This CDR3 has 14 residues. In DNA form, the CDR3 reads TGTGCCAGCAGCCGCGGGGACTCCTACTACGAGCAGTACTTC. Its translation: CASSRGDSYYEQYF.

The V and J genes are TRBV25-1 and TRBJ1-2; D not certain. The CDR3 loop spans 12 amino acids. The ends were cut back, 3 bases at V and 3 bases at J, with 5 bases in the middle. Germline V gene sequence: CDR1 MGHDK, CDR2 SYGVNS. CDR3 sequence: CASSDRYYGYTF. For the CDR3, the DNA is TGTGCCAGCAGTGACAGATACTATGGCTACACCTTC.

A single count supports this clonotype. The chain combines TRBV4-1 with TRBJ1-2; D not resolved. V was clipped by 3 bases and J by 2 bases, with 13 bases between them. CDR3 length: 15 residues. CDR1 MGHRA and CDR2 YSYEKL come from the germline V gene. The chain's CDR3 is CASSQGIQGNYGYTF. CDR3 nucleotide sequence: TGCGCCAGCAGCCAGGGTATACAAGGAAACTATGGCTACACCTTC.

The genes are TRBV24-1 and TRBJ2-1, with D hard to call. The CDR3 has 11 residues. Germline lookup yields CDR1 KGHDR and CDR2 SFDVKD. V lost 5 bases and J lost 7, with 5 bases in between. The CDR3 sequence is CATSGVNEQFF. The CDR3 DNA follows: TGTGCCACCAGTGGTGTGAATGAGCAGTTCTTC.

The rearrangement joins TRBV7-6 to TRBJ1-5; the match to TRBD1 covers 7 bases. Germline V gene sequence: CDR1 SGHVS, CDR2 FNYEAQ. The CDR3 is 13 residues long. V lost 5 bases and J lost 13; bases outside the gene matches: 11. DNA for the CDR3: TGTGCCAGCAGCCCCAGCGACCAGACAGGGCAGCATTTT. This gives the protein CASSPSDQTGQHF. The full variable domain, rest sourced from reference TRBV7-6 and TRBJ1-5, is GAGVSQSPRYKVTKRGQDVALRCDPISGHVSLYWYRQALGQGPEFLTYFNYEAQQDKSGLPNDRFSAERPEGSISTLTIQRTEQRDSAMYRCASSPSDQTGQHFGDGTRLSIL.

The rearrangement links TRBV7-8 to TRBJ2-7, with 7 bases aligning to TRBD2. The CDR3 is made up of 13 amino acids. The germline V gene encodes CDR1 SGHVS and CDR2 FQNEAQ. V shed 4 bases and J 2 bases; nucleotides not matched to a gene: 2. The CDR3 region is CASSYGTTYEQYF. In DNA form, the CDR3 reads TGTGCCAGCAGCTACGGGACTACCTACGAGCAGTACTTC.

This chain connects TRBV7-9 to TRBJ2-7; D is ambiguous. Trimming pared 5 bases from V and 1 base from J, leaving 9 bases between. Germline CDR1 reads SEHNR; CDR2 reads FQNEAQ (reference sequence). The CDR3 is 13 residues long. CDR3 in DNA: TGTGCCAGCAGCCCCTCTATGTCCTACGAGCAGTACTTC. Translated: CASSPSMSYEQYF.

This clonotype was detected only a few times. The chain employs TRBV12-3 or TRBV12-4 and TRBJ2-7; 13 nucleotides agree with TRBD2. The trim removed 4 bases at V and 3 bases at J, leaving 3 bases unmatched. This CDR3 region has 15 residues. The CDR3 reads CASSSGTSGIYEQYF. CDR3 DNA: TGTGCCAGCAGTTCCGGGACTAGCGGGATCTACGAGCAGTACTTC.